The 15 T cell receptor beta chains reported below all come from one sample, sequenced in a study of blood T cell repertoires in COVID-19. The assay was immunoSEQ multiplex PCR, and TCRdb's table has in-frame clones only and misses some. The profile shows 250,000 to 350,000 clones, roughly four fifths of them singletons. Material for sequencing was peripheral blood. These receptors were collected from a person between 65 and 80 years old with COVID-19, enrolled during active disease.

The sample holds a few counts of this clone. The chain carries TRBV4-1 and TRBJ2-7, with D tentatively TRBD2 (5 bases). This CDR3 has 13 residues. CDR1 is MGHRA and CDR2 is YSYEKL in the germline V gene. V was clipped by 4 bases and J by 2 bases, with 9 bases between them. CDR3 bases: TGCGCCAGCAGCCTGGGAGTTGCCTACGAGCAGTACTTC. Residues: CASSLGVAYEQYF.

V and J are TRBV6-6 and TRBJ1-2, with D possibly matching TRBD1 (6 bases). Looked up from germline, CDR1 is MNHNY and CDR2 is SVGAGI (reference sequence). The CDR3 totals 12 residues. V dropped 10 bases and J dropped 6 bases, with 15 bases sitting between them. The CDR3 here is CATRAYRDGYTF. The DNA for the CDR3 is TGTGCCACACGAGCCTACAGGGATGGCTACACCTTC.

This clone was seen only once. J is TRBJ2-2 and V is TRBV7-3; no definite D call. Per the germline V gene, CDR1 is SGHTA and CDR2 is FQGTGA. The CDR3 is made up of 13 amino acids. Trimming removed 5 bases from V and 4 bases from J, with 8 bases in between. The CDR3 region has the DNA TGTGCCAGCAGCCCAAGAGCCACCGGGGAGCTGTTTTTT. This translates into CASSPRATGELFF.

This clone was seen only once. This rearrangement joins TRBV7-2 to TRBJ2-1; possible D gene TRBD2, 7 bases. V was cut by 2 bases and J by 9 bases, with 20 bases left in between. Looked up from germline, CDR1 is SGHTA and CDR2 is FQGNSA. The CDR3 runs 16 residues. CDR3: CASSLRGGASSGEQFF. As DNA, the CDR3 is TGTGCCAGCAGCTTAAGGGGGGGGGCCTCGAGTGGTGAGCAGTTCTTC.

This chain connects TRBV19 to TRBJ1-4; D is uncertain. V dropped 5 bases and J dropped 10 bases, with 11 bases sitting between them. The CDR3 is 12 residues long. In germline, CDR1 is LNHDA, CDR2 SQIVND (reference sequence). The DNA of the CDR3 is TGTGCCAGTAGTGATTACCCAGGAAAACTGTTTTTT. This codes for CASSDYPGKLFF.

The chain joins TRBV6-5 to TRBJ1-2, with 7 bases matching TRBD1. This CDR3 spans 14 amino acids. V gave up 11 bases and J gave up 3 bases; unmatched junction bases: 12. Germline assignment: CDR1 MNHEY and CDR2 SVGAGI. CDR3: CAAAPGGVDYGYTF. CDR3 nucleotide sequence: TGTGCCGCAGCCCCAGGGGGAGTCGACTATGGCTACACCTTC.

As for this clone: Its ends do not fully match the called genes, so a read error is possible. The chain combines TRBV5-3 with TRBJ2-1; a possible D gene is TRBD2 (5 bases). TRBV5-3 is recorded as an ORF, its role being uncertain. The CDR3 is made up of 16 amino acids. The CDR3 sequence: CAGRGMRTSPSNEQFF. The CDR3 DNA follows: TGTGCCGGAAGAGGGATGCGGACTTCTCCGAGCAATGAGCAGTTCTTC.

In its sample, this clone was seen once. The DNA of the CDR3 is TGTGCCAGCAGCTACGGGACAGGCGCGAACACCGGGGAGCTGTTTTTT. This codes for CASSYGTGANTGELFF. This chain links TRBV7-8 with TRBJ2-2; 8 positions agree with TRBD1. Germline V lookup: CDR1 SGHVS, CDR2 FQNEAQ. V was clipped by 4 bases and J by 0 bases; unmatched bases: 4. This CDR3 has 16 amino acids. The whole variable domain, filled in from reference TRBV7-8 and TRBJ2-2, reads GAGVSQSPRYKVAKRGQDVALRCDPISGHVSLFWYQQALGQGPEFLTYFQNEAQLDKSGLPSDRFFAERPEGSVSTLKIQRTQQEDSAVYLCASSYGTGANTGELFFGEGSRLTVL.

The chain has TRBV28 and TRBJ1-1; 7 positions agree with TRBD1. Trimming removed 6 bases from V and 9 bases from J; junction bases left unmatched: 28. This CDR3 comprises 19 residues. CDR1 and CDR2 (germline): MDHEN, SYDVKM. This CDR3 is CASRLYNLKDRDSKIQAFF. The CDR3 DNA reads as TGTGCCAGCAGACTATATAACCTCAAAGATAGGGACAGTAAGATACAAGCTTTCTTT.

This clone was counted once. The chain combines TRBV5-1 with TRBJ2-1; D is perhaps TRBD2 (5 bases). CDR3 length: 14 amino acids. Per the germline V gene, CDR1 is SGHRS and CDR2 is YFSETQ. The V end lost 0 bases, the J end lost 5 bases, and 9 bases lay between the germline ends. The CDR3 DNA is TGCGCCAGCAGCTTGGTTCGGGGAAACAATGAGCAGTTCTTC. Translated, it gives CASSLVRGNNEQFF.

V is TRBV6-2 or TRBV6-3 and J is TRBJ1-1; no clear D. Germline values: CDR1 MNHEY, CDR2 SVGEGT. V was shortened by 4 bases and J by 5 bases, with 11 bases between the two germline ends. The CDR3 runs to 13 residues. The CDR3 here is CASSLAIWTEAFF. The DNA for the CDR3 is TGTGCCAGCAGTTTGGCCATATGGACTGAAGCTTTCTTT.

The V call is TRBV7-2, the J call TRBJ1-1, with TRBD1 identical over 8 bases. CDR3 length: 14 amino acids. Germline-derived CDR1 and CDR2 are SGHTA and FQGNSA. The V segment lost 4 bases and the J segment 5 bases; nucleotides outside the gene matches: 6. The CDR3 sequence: CASSSGQGWTEAFF. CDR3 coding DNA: TGTGCCAGCAGCTCCGGACAGGGTTGGACTGAAGCTTTCTTT.

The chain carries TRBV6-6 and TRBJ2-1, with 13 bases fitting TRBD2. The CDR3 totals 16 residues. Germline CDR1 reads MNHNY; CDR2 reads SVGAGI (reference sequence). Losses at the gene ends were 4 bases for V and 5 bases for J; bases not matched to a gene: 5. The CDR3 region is CASSSGTSGVHNEQFF. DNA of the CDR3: TGTGCCAGCAGTTCTGGGACTAGCGGGGTCCACAATGAGCAGTTCTTC.

CDR3 sequence: CASSAQGGWDQPQHF. DNA for the CDR3: TGTGCCAGCAGCGCACAGGGGGGATGGGATCAGCCCCAGCATTTT. The chain carries TRBV9 and TRBJ1-5; 8 bases line up with TRBD1. V gave up 3 bases and J gave up 5 bases; unmatched junction bases: 7. CDR3 length: 15 residues. Germline V gene data show CDR1 as SGDLS and CDR2 as YYNGEE. The full variable domain, in which reference TRBV9 and TRBJ1-5 provide the parts outside the CDR3, is DSGVTQTPKHLITATGQRVTLRCSPRSGDLSVYWYQQSLDQGLQFLIQYYNGEERAKGNILERFSAQQFPDLHSELNLSSLELGDSALYFCASSAQGGWDQPQHFGDGTRLSIL.

The CDR3 DNA sequence: TGTGCCAGCAGTTCCCGACAGGGGGAATCTGGAAACACCATATATTTT. Residues: CASSSRQGESGNTIYF. The V call is TRBV6-5, the J call TRBJ1-3; 9 bases are a match to TRBD1. Germline lookup yields CDR1 MNHEY and CDR2 SVGAGI. This CDR3 contains 16 residues. Trimming at V came to 4 bases and at J to 1 base, leaving 5 bases not matched to a gene.